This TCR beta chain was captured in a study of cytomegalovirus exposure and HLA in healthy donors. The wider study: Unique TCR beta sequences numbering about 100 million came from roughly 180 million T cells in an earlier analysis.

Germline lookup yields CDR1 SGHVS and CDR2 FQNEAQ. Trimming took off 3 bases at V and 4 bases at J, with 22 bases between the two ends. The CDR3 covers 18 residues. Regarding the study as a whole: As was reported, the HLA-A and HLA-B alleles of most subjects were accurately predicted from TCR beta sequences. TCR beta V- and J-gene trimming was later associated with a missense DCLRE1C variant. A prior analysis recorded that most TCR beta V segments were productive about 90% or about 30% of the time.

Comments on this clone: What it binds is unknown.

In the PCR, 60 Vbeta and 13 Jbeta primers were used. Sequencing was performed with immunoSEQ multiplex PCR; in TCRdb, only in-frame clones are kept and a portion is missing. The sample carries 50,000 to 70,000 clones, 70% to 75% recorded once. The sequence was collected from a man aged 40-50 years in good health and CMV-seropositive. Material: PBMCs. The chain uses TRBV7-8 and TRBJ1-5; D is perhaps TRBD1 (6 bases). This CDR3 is CASSFGGAATRDNQPQHF. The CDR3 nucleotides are TGTGCCAGCAGCTTTGGGGGGGCAGCCACCCGGGATAATCAGCCCCAGCATTTT.